This T cell receptor (beta chain) came from a study of beta chain features in type 1 diabetes. Study-wide points: When Type 1 diabetes patients were examined, their TCRB CDR3s proved moderately but significantly shorter in all four CD4+ subsets. These data did not resolve whether HLA type affects TCRB rearrangement.

Only a few counts were recorded for this clone. Its antigen remains unknown. As every portion of the isolated RNA was reverse transcribed, the sequencing read expressed TCRB transcripts. The data were produced by immunoSEQ multiplex PCR, yet TCRdb's version contains in-frame clones alone and is incomplete. This table holds 100,000 to 150,000 clones, 9% found once. The TCR sequence derives from a man aged 30-40 years with type 1 diabetes. The sequenced sample was central memory CD4+ T cells from blood.

The CDR3 spells CASSIETGYQPQHF. CDR3 bases: TGTGCCAGTAGTATAGAGACAGGGTATCAGCCCCAGCATTTT. This chain joins TRBV19 and TRBJ1-5; TRBD1 matches 7 bases. The V and J ends lost 0 bases and 5 bases, in that order; junction bases with no gene match: 1. The CDR3 runs 14 residues. From germline, CDR1 is LNHDA and CDR2 SQIVND (reference sequence).